This record concerns one TCR beta chain sequence. Its antigen is still unknown. The study drew the donors from its approximately 120-subject validation cohort, separate from the roughly 670-subject first cohort. The data derive from a study of cytomegalovirus exposure and HLA in healthy donors. V shed 0 bases and J shed 0 bases, with 11 bases lying between them. Germline assignment: CDR1 MGHRA and CDR2 YSYEKL. The CDR3 consists of 17 residues. The study, taken as a whole, reports: Confirmation in vitro established that a few CMV-associated chains were specific for CMV antigens. Across donors, most TCRs were seen rarely, yet some public ones were widespread. There were fewer than 200 TCR beta chains listed as cytomegalovirus-associated.

Profiling relied on immunoSEQ multiplex PCR, and the TCRdb table lists in-frame clones only, not all of them. This sample has 120,000 or so clones; 85% to 90% occur once, and the top ten carry under 2.5%. The sequence derives from a woman younger than 45 in good health and CMV-seronegative. This chain joins TRBV4-1 and TRBJ2-2; D is ambiguous. Sequencing was performed on PBMCs. The CDR3 DNA reads as TGCGCCAGCAGCCAAGATCAAGTCAGTTCGAACACCGGGGAGCTGTTTTTT. Amino acid sequence: CASSQDQVSSNTGELFF.